The source of this T cell receptor beta chain is a study of blood T cell repertoires in COVID-19. In the study overall: T cells, B-cell-depleted T cells, or PBMCs supplied cDNA or gDNA.

Repertoires were generated with immunoSEQ multiplex PCR, while TCRdb's copy carries only in-frame clones and drops some. The sample records about 170,000 clones, around 82% being singletons. V was pared by 4 bases and J by 1 base, with 6 bases of the junction left unmatched. Germline V lookup: CDR1 MNHEY, CDR2 SVGEGT. This CDR3 is 15 amino acids long. This chain links TRBV6-2 or TRBV6-3 with TRBJ2-5; TRBD2 aligns across 7 bases. Sample: peripheral blood. This receptor was obtained from a woman aged 80 or older with acute or convalescent COVID-19. The CDR3 DNA sequence: TGTGCCAGCAGTTTTCGCGGGAGCCTCCAAGAGACCCAGTACTTC. This encodes CASSFRGSLQETQYF.